This T cell receptor (beta chain) was sequenced in a study of CD8+ T cells in alopecia areata. Individuals with alopecia areata gave both lesional scalp punch biopsies and peripheral blood for collection. TCR sequencing used cDNA made by reverse transcription of extracted RNA. Assay: immunoSEQ multiplex PCR; the TCRdb copy retains only in-frame clones and omits some. The sample carries under 35,000 clones, 60% to 85% recorded once. Broader study findings: Lesional scalp exceeded normal scalp in clonality, especially in alopecia totalis/universalis. Resident alphabeta T cells of normal skin are also sequenced in scalp samples. Mice gave a clearer picture of TCR sharing than patients did, possibly for HLA-related reasons.

There are 11 residues in the CDR3. Germline loops: CDR1 MRHNA, CDR2 SNTAGT. The V end lost 10 bases, the J end lost 1 base, and 5 bases lay between the germline ends. About this clone: What it binds is not known.

This TCR derives from a human donor with alopecia areata. Material: NKG2D-low CD8+ T cells sorted from blood. This rearrangement joins TRBV6-4 to TRBJ2-1; D remains ambiguous. The CDR3 here is CATGSYNEQFF. CDR3 sequence (DNA): TGTGCCACTGGTTCCTACAATGAGCAGTTCTTC.